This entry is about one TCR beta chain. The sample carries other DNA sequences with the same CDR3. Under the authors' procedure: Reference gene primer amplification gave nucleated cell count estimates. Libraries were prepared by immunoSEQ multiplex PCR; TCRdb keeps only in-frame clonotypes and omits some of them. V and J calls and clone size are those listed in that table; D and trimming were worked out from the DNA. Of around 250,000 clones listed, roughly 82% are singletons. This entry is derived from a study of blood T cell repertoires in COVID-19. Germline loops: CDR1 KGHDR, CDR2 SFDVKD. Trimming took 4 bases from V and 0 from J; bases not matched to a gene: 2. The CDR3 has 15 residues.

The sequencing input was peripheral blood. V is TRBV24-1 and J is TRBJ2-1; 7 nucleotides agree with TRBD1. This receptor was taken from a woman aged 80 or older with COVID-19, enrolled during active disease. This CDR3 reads CATSDRDSSYNEQFF. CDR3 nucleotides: TGTGCCACCAGTGACAGGGACAGCTCCTACAATGAGCAGTTCTTC.